The clone carrying this T cell receptor beta chain has at least ten counts. Building of the TCR beta libraries involved iRepertoire HTBI primers and Arm-PCR of CDR3 regions. MiXCR was run by TCRdb on the multiplex PCR reads, yielding one entry per CDR3 protein. The sample carries about 360,000 distinct CDR3 sequences, 15% to 20% recorded once. Time point: newly diagnosed GD, antithyroid drugs for less than 3 months. After RNA was extracted from PBMCs, the TCR library was made from it. The data stem from a study of regulatory T cells in long-lasting Graves disease. The germline gives CDR1 MNHEY, CDR2 SVGAGI. The ends lost 1 base at V and 2 bases at J; junction bases unmatched: 2. The CDR3 covers 15 residues. Another study also made use of these data, one on T cells in Graves' hyperthyroidism and ophthalmopathy.

This material consisted of peripheral blood mononuclear cells (PBMCs), taken at new diagnosis, from a patient treated with antithyroid drugs. The sequence was collected from a woman aged 18-29 years with Graves disease. This chain joins TRBV6-5 and TRBJ2-3; TRBD2 aligns across 8 bases. The CDR3 spells CASSYWRGVTDTQYF. The CDR3 DNA reads as TGTGCCAGCAGTTACTGGCGGGGGGTCACAGATACGCAGTATTTT.